The 18 T cell receptor beta chains in this list originate from one sample, sequenced in a study of T cells in Graves' hyperthyroidism and ophthalmopathy. Researchers took RNA transcripts and amplified the TCR beta CDR3 regions from them. During a first-round RT-PCR of the TCR CDR3, the HTBI primer set was used. TCRdb reprocessed the multiplex PCR reads via MiXCR and lists one record per CDR3 protein. The table shows about 400,000 distinct CDR3 sequences, with approximately 14% occurring only once. Sequenced input: blood. These receptors all stem from a woman between 18 and 29 years old with Graves' hyperthyroidism.

In the case of this clonotype: One end of the junction is discordant with germline, which a read error may explain. The chain uses TRBV3-1 and TRBJ2-1; TRBD1 might be the D (5 bases). This CDR3 has 14 residues. Germline V gene sequence: CDR1 LGHDT, CDR2 YNNKEL (reference sequence). The CDR3 bases are TGTGCCAGCAGCTTTAGACAGAGCTACAATGAGCAGCTCTTC. Translated: CASSFRQSYNEQLF.

V is TRBV27 and J is TRBJ2-6; TRBD2 might be the D (6 bases). The CDR3 is 16 residues long. Germline-derived CDR1 and CDR2 are MNHEY and SMNVEV (reference sequence). V lost 4 bases, J lost 4 bases, and 14 bases lay in between. The CDR3 here is CASSSPRAGGANVLTF. As DNA, the CDR3 is TGTGCCAGCAGTTCCCCAAGGGCGGGAGGGGCCAACGTCCTGACTTTC.

In its sample, this clonotype was seen many times. The V call is TRBV12-3 or TRBV12-4, the J call TRBJ2-2; 11 bases map to TRBD2. After removal of 5 bases from V and 6 bases from J, the junction contained 2 bases not matched to a gene. The CDR3 has 14 amino acids. CDR3 residues: CASSISGRAGELFF. CDR3 in DNA: TGTGCCAGCAGTATTAGCGGGAGGGCCGGGGAGCTGTTTTTT.

This rearrangement joins TRBV7-9 to TRBJ2-7; D possibly uses TRBD1 or TRBD2 (5 bases each). CDR1 and CDR2 from the germline V gene are SEHNR and FQNEAQ (reference sequence). V was cut by 2 bases and J by 0 bases, with 14 bases left in between. This CDR3 has 16 amino acids. Written as DNA, the CDR3 is TGTGCCAGCAGCTTATGGTCGGGGCGGTTCTCCTACGAGCAGTACTTC. Residues: CASSLWSGRFSYEQYF.

There are many counts of this clonotype. The chain couples TRBV6-2 or TRBV6-3 to TRBJ2-7; D ambiguous. The CDR3 runs 13 residues. The V gene's germline CDR1 is MNHEY and CDR2 SVGEGT. V was pared by 3 bases and J by 2 bases, with 8 bases between. DNA of the CDR3: TGTGCCAGCAGTTATGGGTTTACCTACGAGCAGTACTTC. It translates to CASSYGFTYEQYF.

This clonotype was seen many times. The chain carries TRBV15 and TRBJ1-1, with D possibly matching TRBD1 (5 bases). This CDR3 has 12 residues. Per the germline V gene, CDR1 is LNHNV and CDR2 is YYDKDF (reference sequence). Between the trimmed V and J ends, which lost 8 bases and 0 bases, there was a span of 7 bases. The CDR3 here is CATRQLNTEAFF. The CDR3 nucleotides read TGTGCCACCCGACAGCTGAACACTGAAGCTTTCTTT.

In its sample, this clonotype was seen many times. The chain joins TRBV5-1 to TRBJ2-1, with TRBD2 as a possible D gene (7 bases). CDR3 length: 14 amino acids. The germline V gene has CDR1 SGHRS and CDR2 YFSETQ. V gave up 4 bases and J gave up 3 bases, with 11 bases separating them. As DNA, the CDR3 is TGCGCCAGCAGCAGGGGGGAGGGCTACAATGAGCAGTTCTTC. The encoded protein is CASSRGEGYNEQFF.

This clonotype showed up many times. This sequence joins TRBV20-1 and TRBJ2-3; 7 bases fit TRBD2. With 3 bases clipped from V and 0 bases from J, the junction kept 6 bases outside the gene matches. Per germline, CDR1 DFQATT and CDR2 SNEGSKA (reference sequence). The CDR3 is made up of 15 amino acids. In nucleotides, the CDR3 is TGCAGTGCTAGTCCGAGCGGGGCTAGCACAGATACGCAGTATTTT. Translation gives CSASPSGASTDTQYF.

For this clonotype: This sequence may be a read error, since a much larger clone differs from it by one base. V and J are TRBV25-1 and TRBJ2-1; no definite D call. Germline CDR1 MGHDK, CDR2 SYGVNS. Trimming removed 1 base at V and 10 bases at J, with 14 bases between. The CDR3 length is 14 residues. The CDR3 region is CASSELGQIGEQFF. CDR3 DNA: TGTGCCAGCAGTGAATTAGGGCAGATCGGCGAGCAGTTCTTC.

The chain carries TRBV12-3 or TRBV12-4 and TRBJ1-1; 8 bases line up with TRBD1. The CDR3 has 14 residues. With V trimmed by 5 bases and J by 4 bases, 6 bases remained unmatched. CDR3 residues: CASSAQGASTEAFF. CDR3 nucleotide sequence: TGTGCCAGCAGTGCGCAGGGGGCCAGCACTGAAGCTTTCTTT.

This clonotype has a count of ten or more. The V and J genes are TRBV5-1 and TRBJ1-3; D might be TRBD1 (5 bases). There are 15 residues in the CDR3. Germline V lookup: CDR1 SGHRS, CDR2 YFSETQ. V lost 3 bases to trimming and J lost 2 bases, with 12 bases between them. The DNA for the CDR3 is TGCGCCAGCAGCTGGACCCGGGACCCTGGAAACACCATATATTTT. This encodes CASSWTRDPGNTIYF.

Concerning this clonotype itself: Relative to the germline gene, one junction end is altered; a read error may explain this. J is TRBJ2-2 and V is TRBV7-7; 12 positions match TRBD2. This CDR3 has 19 amino acids. The V gene's germline CDR1 is SSHAT and CDR2 FNYEAQ (reference sequence). CDR3 in amino acids: CASSSTNPTSGGKAGELFF. The CDR3 bases are TGTGCTAGCAGCTCAACGAATCCGACTAGCGGGGGAAAGGCCGGGGAGCTGTTTTTT.

There are many counts of this clonotype. The chain couples TRBV6-1 to TRBJ2-3, with TRBD1 as a possible D gene (6 bases). This CDR3 spans 17 amino acids. V shed 2 bases and J shed 2 bases, with 17 bases lying between them. Germline lookup yields CDR1 MNHNS and CDR2 SASEGT. The CDR3 region is CASSEQGRTRITDTQYF. CDR3 DNA: TGTGCCAGCAGTGAACAGGGGCGGACCAGGATCACAGATACGCAGTATTTT.

This clonotype was detected a few times. The chain is built from TRBV7-9 and TRBJ2-4, with 14 bases aligning to TRBD2. CDR1 SEHNR and CDR2 FQNEAQ come from the germline V gene (reference sequence). V lost 5 bases to trimming and J lost 2 bases; unmatched junction nucleotides: 14. CDR3 length: 20 residues. DNA of the CDR3: TGTGCCAGCAGCCAACCCTTTAGGACTAGCGGGGGGTTGACCAAAAACATTCAGTACTTC. This translates into CASSQPFRTSGGLTKNIQYF.

This clonotype was observed many times. The V and J genes are TRBV20-1 and TRBJ2-7; D call uncertain. CDR1 DFQATT and CDR2 SNEGSKA come from the germline V gene (reference sequence). The V end was cut by 3 bases, the J end by 8 bases, with 17 bases between. This CDR3 is built from 13 residues. The DNA for the CDR3 is TGCAGTGCTAGTAGACGGTCCAGTGGGAAGCAGTACTTC. Its translation: CSASRRSSGKQYF.

CDR3 sequence reads: CSAPPRDRGGETQYF. The CDR3 DNA follows: TGCAGTGCTCCCCCCCGGGACAGGGGTGGTGAGACCCAGTACTTC. The chain joins TRBV20-1 to TRBJ2-5; TRBD1 matches 10 bases. The trim removed 5 bases at V and 5 bases at J, leaving 11 bases unmatched. The CDR3 spans 15 residues. Germline CDR1 and CDR2: DFQATT and SNEGSKA (reference sequence).

This clonotype was seen many times. This rearrangement joins TRBV7-2 to TRBJ2-1; 9 nucleotides agree with TRBD2. CDR1 is SGHTA and CDR2 is FQGNSA in the germline V gene. V was pared by 5 bases and J by 4 bases, with 9 bases of the junction left unmatched. The CDR3 is made up of 16 amino acids. The CDR3: CASSPGGSGRYNEQFF. In nucleotides, the CDR3 is TGTGCCAGCAGCCCCGGGGGCAGCGGGAGGTACAATGAGCAGTTCTTC.

The V and J genes are TRBV27 and TRBJ2-5; maybe TRBD1 (5 bases). The CDR3 has 15 amino acids. V was pared by 0 bases and J by 5 bases, with 13 bases between. In germline, CDR1 is MNHEY, CDR2 SMNVEV (reference sequence). CDR3 sequence: CASSLSMGPGETQYF. The CDR3 bases are TGTGCCAGCAGTTTATCGATGGGGCCCGGGGAGACCCAGTACTTC.